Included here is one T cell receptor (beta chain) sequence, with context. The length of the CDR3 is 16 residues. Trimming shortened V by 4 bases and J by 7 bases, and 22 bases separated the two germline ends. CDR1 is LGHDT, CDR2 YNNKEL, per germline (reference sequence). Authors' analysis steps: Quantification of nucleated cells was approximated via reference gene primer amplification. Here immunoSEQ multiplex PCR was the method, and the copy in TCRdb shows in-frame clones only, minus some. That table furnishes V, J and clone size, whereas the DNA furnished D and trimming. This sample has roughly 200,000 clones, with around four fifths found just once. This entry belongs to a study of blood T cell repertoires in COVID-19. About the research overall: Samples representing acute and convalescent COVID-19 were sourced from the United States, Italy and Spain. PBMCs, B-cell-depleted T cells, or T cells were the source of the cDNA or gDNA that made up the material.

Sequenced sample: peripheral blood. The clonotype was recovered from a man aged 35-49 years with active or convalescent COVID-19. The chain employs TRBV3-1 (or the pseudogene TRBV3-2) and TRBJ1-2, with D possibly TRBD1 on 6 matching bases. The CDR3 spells CASSPRDTIALSGYTF. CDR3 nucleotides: TGTGCCAGCAGCCCCCGGGACACCATAGCCCTATCTGGCTACACCTTC.